This T cell receptor (beta chain) was profiled in a study of early T cells in non-severe SARS-CoV-2 infection. With V trimmed by 5 bases and J by 7 bases, 10 bases remained unmatched. Germline V gene sequence: CDR1 SQVTM, CDR2 ANQGSEA. This CDR3 spans 14 amino acids. TCRdb reanalysed the 5' RACE reads using MiXCR and keeps one entry per CDR3 protein. The repertoire consists of under 75,000 distinct CDR3 sequences, with around 13% occurring once and the leading ten covering about 8%. Sequenced: whole blood. V is TRBV29-1 and J is TRBJ2-7; 11 bases fit TRBD2. The clonotype comes from an adult who was a healthcare worker with PCR-confirmed SARS-CoV-2 infection or an uninfected control (not recorded which). The CDR3: CSVYGTSGAREQYF. The CDR3 region has the DNA TGCAGCGTTTACGGGACTAGCGGCGCGAGGGAGCAGTACTTC.